This TCR beta chain was sequenced during a study of blood T cell repertoires in COVID-19. Across the whole study: Samples taken during acute and convalescent COVID-19 were collected in the United States, Italy and Spain.

One Seattle source followed patients from active infection through their disease course. Original analysis: Amplified reference gene primers provided the basis for estimating nucleated cell counts. Repertoires were generated with immunoSEQ multiplex PCR, while TCRdb's copy carries only in-frame clones and drops some. The V and J calls and clone size were taken over from that table, and D and trimming were inferred from the DNA. The data hold 95,000 to 150,000 clones, with about 85% observed a single time. The sequence came from a woman of 80 years or more with COVID-19, enrolled during active disease. The source material was peripheral blood.

The CDR3 sequence is CASSLEATGAEAFF. The CDR3 DNA reads TGTGCCAGCAGCTTGGAGGCGACAGGGGCTGAAGCTTTCTTT. The rearrangement links TRBV5-6 to TRBJ1-1; 8 bases agree with TRBD1. Per germline, CDR1 SGHDT and CDR2 YYEEEE. CDR3 length equals 14 residues. The V and J ends lost 0 bases and 6 bases, in that order; junction bases with no gene match: 4.